The source of this T cell receptor beta chain is a study of CD8 T cells in Susac syndrome. A note on this clonotype: Its antigen is unidentified.

Sequencing of TCR beta was performed on blood CD8+ and CD4+ T cells. J was trimmed by 7 bases and V by 5 bases; bases with no gene match: 14. CDR3 length: 16 residues. The germline gives CDR1 SGHTA, CDR2 FQGTGA. General study results and limits: The study conceded that its TCR sequencing and HLA analysis involved relatively few individuals.

Reverse transcription used about 0.45 to 1 ug RNA and random hexamers. Across 54 Vbeta and 13 Jbeta, TCR beta CDR3 was amplified with immunoSEQ multiplex PCR. A single record per CDR3 protein comes from TCRdb applying MiXCR to the immunoSEQ multiplex PCR reads. The sample consists of 150,000 to 160,000 distinct CDR3 sequences, approximately 94% of them appearing once. Sequences were obtained from CD8+ T cells from PBMCs. The rearrangement links TRBV7-3 to TRBJ2-1, with TRBD1 identical over 7 bases. This receptor was identified in a human donor with multiple sclerosis. DNA for the CDR3: TGTGCCAGCAGCCCGACAGGGAGAAGTTTTATGAATGAGCAGTTCTTC. This encodes CASSPTGRSFMNEQFF.